This passage covers 20 T cell receptor beta chains from one sample sequenced in a study of blood T cells in healthy people across ages. A second PCR, run for 7 to 11 cycles, used a sample-barcoded 5' primer plus a J-beta primer mix. TCRdb reprocessed the 5' RACE reads with MiXCR, giving one entry per CDR3 protein. This table has about 1.8 million distinct CDR3 sequences, roughly 49% appearing once. The specimen was blood. The receptors here all came from a woman aged 40 to 50 in good health.

The chain has TRBV28 and TRBJ2-5; 11 positions match TRBD2. V shed 5 bases and J 0 bases; nucleotides not matched to a gene: 8. The length of the CDR3 is 17 residues. Germline V CDR1 and CDR2: MDHEN, SYDVKM. The CDR3 loop reads CASSPPPGLADQETQYF. The CDR3 bases are TGTGCCAGCAGTCCCCCACCGGGACTAGCGGACCAAGAGACCCAGTACTTC.

This clonotype was detected only a few times. V usage is TRBV6-1 and J usage is TRBJ2-1; possibly TRBD2 for D (5 bases). V was trimmed by 6 bases and J by 7 bases, leaving 16 bases between them. The CDR3 is made up of 14 amino acids. The germline V gene encodes CDR1 MNHNS and CDR2 SASEGT. This CDR3 is CASRLLVVGNEQFF. DNA for the CDR3: TGTGCCAGCAGACTACTAGTTGTCGGGAATGAGCAGTTCTTC.

This clonotype was found many times. V is TRBV7-9 and J is TRBJ1-6; D is undetermined. The V gene's germline CDR1 is SEHNR and CDR2 FQNEAQ (reference sequence). The V gene lost 6 bases and the J gene lost 6 bases, with 6 bases spanning the gap. The CDR3 sequence is 12 residues long. The CDR3 reads CASSLSNSPLHF. The CDR3 DNA sequence: TGTGCCAGCAGTTTAAGTAATTCACCCCTCCACTTT.

This clonotype has only a few counts. This chain connects TRBV7-2 to TRBJ2-3; D call uncertain. This CDR3 has 14 residues. Germline V CDR1 and CDR2: SGHTA, FQGNSA. V dropped 5 bases and J dropped 4 bases, with 13 bases sitting between them. This chain's CDR3 is CASSAASGADTQYF. The CDR3 region has the DNA TGTGCCAGCAGCGCAGCTTCTGGGGCAGATACGCAGTATTTT.

This chain joins TRBV25-1 and TRBJ1-2; D not certain. CDR3 length equals 13 residues. Trimming removed 7 bases from V and 2 bases from J, with 11 bases in between. Per the germline V gene, CDR1 is MGHDK and CDR2 is SYGVNS. CDR3 region: CASTGNLNYGYTF. CDR3 DNA: TGTGCCAGCACGGGTAACCTGAACTATGGCTACACCTTC.

This chain joins TRBV4-1 and TRBJ2-2, with a tentative D call TRBD1 (7 bases). Germline V gene sequence: CDR1 MGHRA, CDR2 YSYEKL. CDR3 length: 16 residues. V was pared by 4 bases and J by 2 bases, with 14 bases between. CDR3 in DNA: TGCGCCAGCAGCCCAGGGGGGACACCTAACACCGGGGAGCTGTTTTTT. The encoded protein is CASSPGGTPNTGELFF.

This clonotype was seen only a few times. This chain joins TRBV7-2 and TRBJ2-7; the match to TRBD2 covers 13 bases. Germline V gives CDR1 SGHTA, CDR2 FQGNSA. The J segment lost 3 bases and the V segment lost 5 bases, leaving 7 bases of the junction unmatched. The CDR3 contains 16 residues. The CDR3 region has the DNA TGTGCCAGCAGCCCCTCGACTAGCGGGGGGTTCTACGAGCAGTACTTC. Residues: CASSPSTSGGFYEQYF.

J is TRBJ2-1 and V is TRBV24-1, with D possibly TRBD1 on 6 matching bases. V lost 0 bases to trimming and J lost 1 base, with 15 bases between them. The CDR3 is 18 amino acids. Looked up from germline, CDR1 is KGHDR and CDR2 is SFDVKD. The CDR3 nucleotides read TGTGCCACCAGTGATTTGCAAGGTGGCCAGGGGTCCTACAATGAGCAGTTCTTC. Translating it yields CATSDLQGGQGSYNEQFF.

The chain uses TRBV20-1 and TRBJ2-5, with D perhaps TRBD2 (6 bases). The germline V gene has CDR1 DFQATT and CDR2 SNEGSKA (reference sequence). V lost 5 bases to trimming and J lost 0 bases, with 13 bases between them. This CDR3 has 14 residues. CDR3 sequence reads: CSAGVGLYQETQYF. The DNA for the CDR3 is TGCAGTGCTGGGGTAGGACTATACCAAGAGACCCAGTACTTC.

The genes are TRBV12-3 or TRBV12-4 and TRBJ2-7; TRBD2 agrees at 7 bases. The DNA end lines up better with TRBJ2-5; the J call may be wrong. The CDR3 covers 12 residues. In DNA, the CDR3 is TGTGCCAGCAAGAAGACTAGCAAGACCCAGTACTTC. Its protein product is CASKKTSKTQYF.

Remarks on this clonotype: At one end the junction does not follow the germline gene, possibly because of a read error. The gene calls are TRBV4-3 and TRBJ2-1; no definite D call. Germline CDR1 and CDR2: LGHNA and YSLEER. The CDR3 runs 13 residues. The CDR3 region is CASSQPITNELFF. CDR3 DNA: TGCGCCAGCAGCCAACCGATTACCAATGAGCTGTTCTTC.

V and J are TRBV5-1 and TRBJ2-4, with 10 nucleotides matching TRBD1. The J call could be wrong; TRBJ2-7 is a better fit for the DNA end. CDR1 is SGHRS, CDR2 YFSETQ, per germline. This CDR3 region has 15 residues. CDR3 in amino acids: CASSFETGGRYEQYF. The CDR3 region has the DNA TGCGCCAGCAGCTTTGAGACAGGGGGCAGGTACGAGCAGTACTTC.

The rearrangement joins TRBV11-2 to TRBJ2-1; maybe TRBD2 (6 bases). V dropped 5 bases and J dropped 13 bases, with 24 bases sitting between them. CDR3 size: 15 residues. Germline CDR1 reads SGHAT; CDR2 reads FQNNGV. CDR3 coding DNA: TGTGCCAGCAGCGCGGAGCTTAGCGGCCAAGAGACCCAGTTCTTC. Amino acid sequence: CASSAELSGQETQFF.

The chain couples TRBV29-1 to TRBJ2-7, with TRBD1 identical over 12 bases. CDR3 length equals 14 residues. The germline V gene encodes CDR1 SQVTM and CDR2 ANQGSEA. The junction had 7 bases not matched to a gene; V was cut back by 7 bases and J by 3 bases. The CDR3 is CSAEGTGGVYEQYF. As DNA, the CDR3 is TGCAGCGCCGAAGGGACAGGGGGCGTCTACGAGCAGTACTTC.

In this sample, this clonotype turned up a few times. The chain recombines TRBV6-5 with TRBJ1-4; TRBD1 might be the D (6 bases). Germline assignment: CDR1 MNHEY and CDR2 SVGAGI. This CDR3 region has 17 residues. Trimming removed 2 bases at V and 5 bases at J, with 18 bases between. The DNA for the CDR3 is TGTGCCAGCAGTTACGGGGTCCCCGGGGGGCCCAATGAAAAACTGTTTTTT. As protein: CASSYGVPGGPNEKLFF.

The chain links TRBV20-1 to TRBJ2-5; 8 bases line up with TRBD2. CDR1 and CDR2 from the germline V gene are DFQATT and SNEGSKA (reference sequence). V dropped 5 bases and J dropped 5; count of bases not matched to a gene: 10. The CDR3 consists of 14 residues. DNA of the CDR3: TGCAGTGCTGCCTGGACTAGCTTCGGGGAGACCCAGTACTTC. Translation gives CSAAWTSFGETQYF.

V is TRBV6-5 and J is TRBJ2-7; D call uncertain. CDR3 size: 12 residues. Trimming took 8 bases from V and 0 from J, leaving 8 bases between them. CDR1 MNHEY and CDR2 SVGAGI come from the germline V gene. The CDR3 loop reads CASGILSYEQYF. DNA of the CDR3: TGTGCCAGCGGGATCCTCTCCTACGAGCAGTACTTC.

This chain connects TRBV5-1 to TRBJ2-7; 7 bases match TRBD1. J lost 5 bases, V lost 4 bases, and 15 bases had no gene match. CDR3 length: 16 amino acids. Per germline, CDR1 SGHRS and CDR2 YFSETQ. Written as DNA, the CDR3 is TGCGCCAGCAGCCCCCTCCCCGGGACAGCGATGCACGAGCAGTACTTC. It codes for CASSPLPGTAMHEQYF. The full variable domain, rest sourced from reference TRBV5-1 and TRBJ2-7, is KAGVTQTPRYLIKTRGQQVTLSCSPISGHRSVSWYQQTPGQGLQFLFEYFSETQRNKGNFPGRFSGRQFSNSRSEMNVSTLELGDSALYLCASSPLPGTAMHEQYFGPGTRLTVT.

The genes are TRBV5-5 and TRBJ1-5; possibly TRBD1 for D (6 bases). The germline V gene encodes CDR1 SGHKS and CDR2 YYEKEE (reference sequence). CDR3 length equals 16 residues. V lost 1 base and J 1 base, leaving 12 bases between the germline ends. This CDR3 reads CASSLRGGASNQPQHF. The CDR3, as DNA: TGTGCCAGCAGCTTGCGGGGGGGGGCGAGCAATCAGCCCCAGCATTTT.

The sample holds a few counts of this clonotype. The CDR3 DNA reads TGTGCCGTAAAACGGTCCGCTAGCTCCTACAATGAGCAGTTCTTC. Amino acids: CAVKRSASSYNEQFF. This chain joins TRBV6-5 and TRBJ2-1; D gene unclear. From germline, CDR1 is MNHEY and CDR2 SVGAGI. The CDR3 sequence is 15 residues long. The V end was cut by 11 bases, the J end by 0 bases, with 17 bases between.